Following are 8 T cell receptor beta chains from one sample sequenced in a study of T cells in Graves' hyperthyroidism and ophthalmopathy. Amplified TCR beta CDR3 regions derived from RNA transcripts. First-round RT-PCR of the TCR CDR3 relied on the HTBI primer set. TCRdb itself ran the multiplex PCR reads through MiXCR, one entry per CDR3 protein. The sample has 130,000 or so distinct CDR3 sequences, more than 20% seen once; the top ten hold about 70%. The sequencing input was blood. All receptors derive from a woman between 45 and 65 years old with Graves' hyperthyroidism that later progressed to Graves' ophthalmopathy.

This clonotype was counted only a few times. This sequence joins TRBV6-2 or TRBV6-3 and TRBJ1-6; 7 nucleotides match TRBD1. Germline assignment: CDR1 MNHEY and CDR2 SVGEGT. V was pared by 7 bases and J by 4 bases, with 4 bases of the junction left unmatched. The CDR3 runs 14 residues. This chain's CDR3 is CASNPGQYNSPLHF. The CDR3 nucleotides read TGTGCCAGCAATCCGGGACAGTATAATTCACCCCTCCACTTT.

Many counts were recorded for this clonotype. The chain employs TRBV11-3 and TRBJ2-7; D is perhaps TRBD1 or TRBD2 (6 bases each). Germline-derived CDR1 and CDR2 are SGHNT and YENEEA. CDR3 length: 14 residues. Between the trimmed V and J ends, which lost 5 bases and 7 bases, there was a span of 18 bases. CDR3: CASSLGGLSQEQYF. In DNA, the CDR3 is TGTGCCAGCAGCCTAGGGGGGTTATCACAAGAGCAGTACTTC. The variable domain in full, with the rest retrieved from reference TRBV11-3 and TRBJ2-7, is EAGVVQSPRYKIIEKKQPVAFWCNPISGHNTLYWYLQNLGQGPELLIRYENEEAVDDSQLPKDRFSAERLKGVDSTLKIQPAELGDSAVYLCASSLGGLSQEQYFGPGTRLTVT.

This chain connects TRBV6-1 to TRBJ2-4; TRBD2 matches 13 bases. This CDR3 has 16 amino acids. The ends lost 6 bases at V and 11 bases at J; junction bases unmatched: 13. Germline-derived CDR1 and CDR2 are MNHNS and SASEGT. DNA for the CDR3: TGTGCCAGCAGGCGCGGACCGCAGGGACTAGCGGGGTTTCAGTACTTC. Encoded protein: CASRRGPQGLAGFQYF.

The table lists this clonotype with many counts. The chain joins TRBV18 to TRBJ1-1; TRBD1 agrees at 7 bases. The CDR3 totals 12 residues. V lost 1 base to trimming and J lost 11 bases; unmatched junction nucleotides: 4. The germline gives CDR1 KGHSH, CDR2 LQKENI. This CDR3 reads CASSPQDRVAFF. In DNA, the CDR3 is TGTGCCAGCTCACCACAAGACAGGGTCGCTTTCTTT.

The table lists this clonotype with many counts. J is TRBJ2-3 and V is TRBV6-1; D remains ambiguous. Germline loops: CDR1 MNHNS, CDR2 SASEGT. The CDR3 is made up of 18 amino acids. V was cut by 8 bases and J by 2 bases, with 26 bases left in between. The CDR3 protein is CASLNTQQTLTFTDTQYF. The CDR3 region has the DNA TGTGCCAGCTTAAATACCCAGCAGACACTTACATTCACAGATACGCAGTATTTT.

This clonotype was observed many times. V and J are TRBV3-1 and TRBJ1-4; 7 bases align to TRBD1. This CDR3 is 18 amino acids long. Trimming at V came to 3 bases and at J to 1 base, leaving 11 bases not matched to a gene. Germline lookup yields CDR1 LGHDT and CDR2 YNNKEL (reference sequence). The CDR3 bases are TGTGCCAGCAGCCAGTTCTTACAGGGGAGGGGAACTAATGAAAAACTGTTTTTT. It encodes CASSQFLQGRGTNEKLFF.

This chain uses TRBV29-1 with TRBJ2-5; 7 positions agree with TRBD1. With V trimmed by 3 bases and J by 5 bases, 9 bases remained unmatched. The CDR3 totals 14 residues. In germline, CDR1 is SQVTM, CDR2 ANQGSEA. Here the CDR3 reads CSVDPGQNLETQYF. The CDR3 nucleotides read TGCAGCGTTGACCCGGGACAGAACCTGGAGACCCAGTACTTC.

Ten or more counts support this clonotype. This sequence joins TRBV5-1 and TRBJ2-2; 9 bases agree with TRBD1. CDR1 is SGHRS, CDR2 YFSETQ, per germline. V lost 4 bases and J lost 8; bases outside the gene matches: 6. The CDR3 has 14 amino acids. The CDR3: CASSGTGIPGELFF. As DNA, the CDR3 is TGCGCCAGCAGCGGGACAGGGATCCCGGGGGAGCTGTTTTTT.